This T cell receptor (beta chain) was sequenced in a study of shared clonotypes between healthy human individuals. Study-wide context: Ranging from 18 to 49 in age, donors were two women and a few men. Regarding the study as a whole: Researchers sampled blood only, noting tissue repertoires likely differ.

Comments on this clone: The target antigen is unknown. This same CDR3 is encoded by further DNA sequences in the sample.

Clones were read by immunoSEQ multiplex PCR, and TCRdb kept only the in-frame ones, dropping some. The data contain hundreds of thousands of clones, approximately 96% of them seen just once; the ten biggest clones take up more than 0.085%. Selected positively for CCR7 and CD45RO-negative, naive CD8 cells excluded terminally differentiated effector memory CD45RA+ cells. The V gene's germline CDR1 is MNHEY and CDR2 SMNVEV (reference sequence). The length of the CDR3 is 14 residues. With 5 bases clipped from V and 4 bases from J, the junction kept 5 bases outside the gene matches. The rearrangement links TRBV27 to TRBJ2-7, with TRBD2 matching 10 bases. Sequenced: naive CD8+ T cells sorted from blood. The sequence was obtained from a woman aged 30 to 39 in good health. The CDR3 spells CASSRLAGGYEQYF. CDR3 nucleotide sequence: TGTGCCAGCAGTCGTTTAGCGGGAGGTTACGAGCAGTACTTC.